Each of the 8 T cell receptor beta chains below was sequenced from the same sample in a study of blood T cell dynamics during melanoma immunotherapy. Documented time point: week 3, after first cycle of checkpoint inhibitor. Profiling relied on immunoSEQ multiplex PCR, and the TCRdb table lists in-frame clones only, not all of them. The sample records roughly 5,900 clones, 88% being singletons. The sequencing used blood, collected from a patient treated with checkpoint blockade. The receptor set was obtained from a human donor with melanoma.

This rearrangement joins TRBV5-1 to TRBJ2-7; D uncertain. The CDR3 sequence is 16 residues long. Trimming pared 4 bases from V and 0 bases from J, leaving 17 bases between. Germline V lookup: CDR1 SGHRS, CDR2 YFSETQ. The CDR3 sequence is CASSTSVVPSSYEQYF. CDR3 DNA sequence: TGCGCCAGCAGCACATCGGTAGTTCCGAGCTCCTACGAGCAGTACTTC.

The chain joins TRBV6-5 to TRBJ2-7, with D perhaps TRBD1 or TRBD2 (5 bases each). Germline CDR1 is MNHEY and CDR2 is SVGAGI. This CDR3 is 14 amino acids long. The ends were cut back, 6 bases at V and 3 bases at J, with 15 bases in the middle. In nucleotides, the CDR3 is TGTGCCAGCAGGGCCGGGACGGGGAACTACGAGCAGTACTTC. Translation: CASRAGTGNYEQYF.

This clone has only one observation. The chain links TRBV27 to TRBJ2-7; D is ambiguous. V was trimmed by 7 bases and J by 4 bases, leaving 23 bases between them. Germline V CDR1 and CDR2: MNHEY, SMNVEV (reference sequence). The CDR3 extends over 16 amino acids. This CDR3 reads CASTQRVDTMRYEQYF. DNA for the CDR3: TGTGCCAGCACCCAACGGGTGGATACGATGAGGTACGAGCAGTACTTC.

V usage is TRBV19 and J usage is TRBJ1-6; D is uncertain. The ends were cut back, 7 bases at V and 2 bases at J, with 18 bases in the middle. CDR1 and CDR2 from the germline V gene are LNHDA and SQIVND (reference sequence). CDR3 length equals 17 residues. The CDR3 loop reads CASKGGFPDTYNSPLHF. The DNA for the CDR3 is TGTGCCAGTAAGGGTGGATTTCCTGATACCTATAATTCACCCCTCCACTTT. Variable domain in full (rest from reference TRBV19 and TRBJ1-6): DGGITQSPKYLFRKEGQNVTLSCEQNLNHDAMYWYRQDPGQGLRLIYYSQIVNDFQKGDIAEGYSVSREKKESFPLTVTSAQKNPTAFYLCASKGGFPDTYNSPLHFGNGTRLTVT.

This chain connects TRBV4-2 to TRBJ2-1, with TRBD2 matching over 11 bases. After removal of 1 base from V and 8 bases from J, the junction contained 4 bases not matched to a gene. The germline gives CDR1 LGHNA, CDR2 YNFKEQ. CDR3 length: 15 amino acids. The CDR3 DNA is TGTGCCAGCAGCCAAGTTACTAGCGGGGGTTATGAGCAGTTCTTC. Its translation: CASSQVTSGGYEQFF.

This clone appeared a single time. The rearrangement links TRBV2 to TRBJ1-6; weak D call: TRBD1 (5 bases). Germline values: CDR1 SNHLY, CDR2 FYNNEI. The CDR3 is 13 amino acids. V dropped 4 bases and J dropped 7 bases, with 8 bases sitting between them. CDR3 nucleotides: TGTGCCAGCAGTGTGGGGGAAAATTCACCCCTCCACTTT. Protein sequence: CASSVGENSPLHF.

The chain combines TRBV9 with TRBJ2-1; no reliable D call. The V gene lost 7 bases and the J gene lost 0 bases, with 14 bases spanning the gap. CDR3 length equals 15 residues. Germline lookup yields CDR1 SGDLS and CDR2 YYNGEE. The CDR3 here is CASALGDGSYNEQFF. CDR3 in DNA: TGTGCCAGCGCTCTAGGTGACGGCTCCTACAATGAGCAGTTCTTC.

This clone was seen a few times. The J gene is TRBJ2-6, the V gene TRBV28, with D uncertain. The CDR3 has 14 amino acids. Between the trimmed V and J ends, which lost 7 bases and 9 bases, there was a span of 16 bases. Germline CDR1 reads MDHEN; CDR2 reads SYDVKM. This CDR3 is CASKLTVGINVLTF. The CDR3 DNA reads TGTGCCAGCAAGCTAACGGTGGGGATCAACGTCCTGACTTTC. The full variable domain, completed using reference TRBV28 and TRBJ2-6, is DVKVTQSSRYLVKRTGEKVFLECVQDMDHENMFWYRQDPGLGLRLIYFSYDVKMKEKGDIPEGYSVSREKKERFSLILESASTNQTSMYLCASKLTVGINVLTFGAGSRLTVL.